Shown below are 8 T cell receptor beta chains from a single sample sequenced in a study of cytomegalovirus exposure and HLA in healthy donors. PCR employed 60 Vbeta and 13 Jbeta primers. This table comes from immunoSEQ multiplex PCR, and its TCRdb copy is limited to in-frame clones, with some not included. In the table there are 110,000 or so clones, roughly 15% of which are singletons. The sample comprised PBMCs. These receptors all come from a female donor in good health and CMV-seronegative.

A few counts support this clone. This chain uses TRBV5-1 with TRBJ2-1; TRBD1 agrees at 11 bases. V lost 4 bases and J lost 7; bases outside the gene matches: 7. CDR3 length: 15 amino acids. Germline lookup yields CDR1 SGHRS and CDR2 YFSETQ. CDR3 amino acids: CASSQGQGAHNEQFF. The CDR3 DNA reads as TGCGCCAGCAGCCAAGGACAGGGGGCGCATAATGAGCAGTTCTTC.

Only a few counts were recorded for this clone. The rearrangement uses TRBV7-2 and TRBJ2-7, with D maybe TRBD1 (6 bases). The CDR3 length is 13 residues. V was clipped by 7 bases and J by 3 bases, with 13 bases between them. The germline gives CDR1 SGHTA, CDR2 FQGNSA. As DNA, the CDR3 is TGTGCCAGCACCCCGGGACAAAACTACGAGCAGTACTTC. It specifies CASTPGQNYEQYF. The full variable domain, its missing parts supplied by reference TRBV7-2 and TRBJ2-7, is GAGVSQSPSNKVTEKGKDVELRCDPISGHTALYWYRQSLGQGLEFLIYFQGNSAPDKSGLPSDRFSAERTGGSVSTLTIQRTQQEDSAVYLCASTPGQNYEQYFGPGTRLTVT.

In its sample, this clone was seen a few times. The CDR3, as DNA: TGTGCCAGCAGTTCCCCAGGGGGTTTGTTAAACACCATATATTTT. Protein sequence: CASSSPGGLLNTIYF. The chain carries TRBV28 and TRBJ1-3, with TRBD1 matching over 7 bases. With V trimmed by 4 bases and J by 6 bases, 9 bases remained unmatched. CDR1 MDHEN and CDR2 SYDVKM come from the germline V gene. The CDR3 has 15 residues.

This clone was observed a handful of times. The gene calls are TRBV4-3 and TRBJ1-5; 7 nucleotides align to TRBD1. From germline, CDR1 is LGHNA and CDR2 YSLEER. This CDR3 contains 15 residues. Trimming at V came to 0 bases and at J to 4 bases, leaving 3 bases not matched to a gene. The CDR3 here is CASSQDVTGNQPQHF. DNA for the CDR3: TGCGCCAGCAGCCAAGATGTGACAGGGAATCAGCCCCAGCATTTT.

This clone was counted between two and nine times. The CDR3 DNA reads as TGTGCCAGCAGCCACCCCCGGGGGGCTGTGAACACTGAAGCTTTCTTT. This encodes CASSHPRGAVNTEAFF. The chain recombines TRBV7-9 with TRBJ1-1; weak D call: TRBD1 (6 bases). Trimming pared 5 bases from V and 0 bases from J, leaving 16 bases between. The CDR3 runs 16 residues. CDR1 and CDR2 from the germline V gene are SEHNR and FQNEAQ (reference sequence).

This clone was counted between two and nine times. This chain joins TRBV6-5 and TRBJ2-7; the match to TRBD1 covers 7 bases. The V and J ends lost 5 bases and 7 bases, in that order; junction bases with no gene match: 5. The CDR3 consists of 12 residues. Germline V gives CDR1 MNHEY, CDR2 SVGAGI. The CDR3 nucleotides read TGTGCCAGCAGTCAGACAGGGTATGAGCAGTACTTC. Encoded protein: CASSQTGYEQYF.

CDR3 in amino acids: CASSLDGLAGRETQYF. The CDR3 DNA reads as TGTGCCAGCAGCTTAGACGGCCTAGCGGGACGAGAGACCCAGTACTTC. The chain couples TRBV7-9 to TRBJ2-5, with TRBD2 matching 9 bases. This CDR3 has 16 amino acids. CDR1 is SEHNR, CDR2 FQNEAQ, per germline (reference sequence). V lost 1 base to trimming and J lost 4 bases; unmatched junction nucleotides: 7.

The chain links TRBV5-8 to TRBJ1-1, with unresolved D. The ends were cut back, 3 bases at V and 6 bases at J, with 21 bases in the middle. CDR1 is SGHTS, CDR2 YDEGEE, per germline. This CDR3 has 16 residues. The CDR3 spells CASSSTGVRPGAEAFF. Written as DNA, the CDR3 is TGTGCCAGCAGCTCGACCGGCGTTCGACCCGGGGCTGAAGCTTTCTTT.